This is a list of T cell receptor beta chains from one sample in a study of cytomegalovirus exposure and HLA in healthy donors. TCRdb's table, derived via immunoSEQ multiplex PCR, lists solely in-frame clones and lacks some. The data show 95,000 to 110,000 clones, 79% seen once. The sequenced sample was PBMCs. The receptors come from a man aged 50 to 59 in good health and CMV-seropositive. The CDR3 runs from the conserved cysteine through the conserved F or W. The order of the fields is clone size, J gene, D gene, V gene, CDR3 length, CDR3 DNA, CDR3 protein. D genes are given only for firm matches. Expanded clones are given a class, and other clones once, few, many or no size at all.

>-|TRBJ2-7|-|TRBV7-2|13
TGTGCCAGCAGCTTCCAGGGTGGCTACGAGCAGTACTTC
CASSFQGGYEQYF
>-|TRBJ2-7|-|TRBV28|13
TGTGCCAGCAAGTTACGGGGTTACTACGAGCAGTACTTC
CASKLRGYYEQYF
>few|TRBJ1-5|-|TRBV6-5|15
TGTGCCAGTAGGTTGAGGGAATATAGCAATCAGCCCCAGCATTTT
CASRLREYSNQPQHF
>-|TRBJ2-7|-|TRBV4-3|15
TGCGCCAGCAGCCAATTCTCAGGGGCGTTGGAAGAGCAGTACTTC
CASSQFSGALEEQYF
>-|TRBJ2-2|TRBD1|TRBV4-2|21
TGTGCCAGCAGCCGAGACCACGTATCGGACAGGGGGTCAGCAGACACCGGGGAGCTGTTTTTT
CASSRDHVSDRGSADTGELFF
>-|TRBJ2-7|-|TRBV29-1|13
TGCAGCGTTGGCGGCCTAGCGCTGAACGAGCAGTACTTC
CSVGGLALNEQYF
>-|TRBJ2-6|-|TRBV7-9|18
TGTGCCAGCAGCCAGATAAGGGGGGGCGCAACTGGGGCCAACGTCCTGACTTTC
CASSQIRGGATGANVLTF
>-|TRBJ1-5|TRBD1|TRBV6-5|16
TGTGCCAGCAGTTACCGGGACAGCTTAGTGGATCAGCCCCAGCATTTT
CASSYRDSLVDQPQHF
>-|TRBJ1-1|-|TRBV5-1|13
TGCGCCAGCAGCTTGGGAGGAGCCACTGAAGCTTTCTTT
CASSLGGATEAFF
>-|TRBJ1-1|TRBD1|TRBV19|14
TGTGCCAGTAGTTTAGGGACAGAGAACACTGAAGCTTTCTTT
CASSLGTENTEAFF
>-|TRBJ2-5|-|TRBV27|14
TGTGCCAGCAAACCCTTTTCCAGTTCTGAGACCCAGTACTTC
CASKPFSSSETQYF
>-|TRBJ2-4|TRBD2|TRBV14|15
TGTGCCAGCAGCCAAGAGGGACTAGCGGGGGCCCTTCAGTACTTC
CASSQEGLAGALQYF
>-|TRBJ2-3|TRBD2|TRBV15|17
TGTGCCACCAGCCCCCCCCGCGGGAGGGCCCGGCAAGATACGCAGTATTTT
CATSPPRGRARQDTQYF
>-|TRBJ2-5|-|TRBV18|15
TGTGCCAGCTCAACCTCTTCTAGCGACCAAGAGACCCAGTACTTC
CASSTSSSDQETQYF
>-|TRBJ2-7|TRBD2|TRBV18|15
TGTGCCAGCTCGCCAGGGAGGACTAGCGGGAGCAAGCAGTACTTC
CASSPGRTSGSKQYF
>once|TRBJ2-7|TRBD1|TRBV10-3|15
TGTGCCATCAGTGAGGCGGGACAGGGTTCCTACGAGCAGTACTTC
CAISEAGQGSYEQYF
>-|TRBJ1-3|TRBD1|TRBV28|16
TGTGCCAGCAGTCCGGGGACAGGGTGGCGAGGAAACACCATATATTTT
CASSPGTGWRGNTIYF
>few|TRBJ1-1|-|TRBV5-8|15
TGTGCCAGCAGCTTGGAGGGCTCAGGGAAGACTGAAGCTTTCTTT
CASSLEGSGKTEAFF
>-|TRBJ1-5|TRBD1|TRBV18|16
TGTGCCAGCTCACCAGATGGACAGGGGGTCAATCAGCCCCAGCATTTT
CASSPDGQGVNQPQHF
>few|TRBJ2-6|TRBD2|TRBV28|17
TGTGCCAGCACACCTAGCGGGAGGGCTCTTGGGGCCAACGTCCTGACTTTC
CASTPSGRALGANVLTF
>-|TRBJ2-4|-|TRBV4-1|15
TGCGCCAGCAGCCAAGGGGGGCTGGCCAAAAACATTCAGTACTTC
CASSQGGLAKNIQYF
>-|TRBJ2-2|TRBD1|TRBV19|12
TGTGCCACAGGACAGGGGACCGGGGAGCTGTTTTTT
CATGQGTGELFF
>-|TRBJ2-4|-|TRBV2|11
TGTGCCAGCACCAGGGGAGACATTCAGTACTTC
CASTRGDIQYF
>-|TRBJ2-7|TRBD2|TRBV7-2|14
TGTGCCAGCAGCTTCGCGGGAGAGAACTACGAGCAGTACTTC
CASSFAGENYEQYF